This T cell receptor beta chain appears in the sequencing data of a study of T cell responses to AZD1222 COVID-19 vaccine (dated by TCRdb to about 2021). A note on the overall study: Because spike-specific TCR depth and breadth did not differ between the two schedules, AZD1222 recipients who got a second dose at roughly 4 weeks were pooled with those who got a second dose at roughly 12 weeks. A total of 233 trial participants underwent TCR sequencing, of whom 207 had received two doses of AZD1222 and some 26 had received two doses of the MenACWY control vaccine. Trial participants were enrolled by age into 18-55, 56-69 and 70-plus year subgroups, with around 150, 28 and 57 TCR-sequenced participants respectively.

A note on this clone: The target of this receptor is not known. Per-base qualities were not stored, and no clone one base away is much larger.

The CDR3 numbers 15 residues from cysteine through phenylalanine. Here the CDR3 DNA is all that survives: 45 bases in frame from base 1. CDR1 and CDR2 are read off the germline V gene as SGHRS and YFSETQ. Between the V and J ends, shortened by 0 bases and 5 bases respectively, the junction contains 11 bases. Beyond this particular receptor, the publication reports: Epitopes outside the regions mutated in the B.1.351 and B.1.1.7 variants were reportedly recognized by nearly half of the unique spike-specific TCRs. Participants were mostly white British and included more females than males, and it was suggested by the authors that clonal diversity may have been underestimated. Only a handful of AZD1222 recipients were SARS-CoV-2 seropositive at baseline, limiting conclusions about previously exposed vaccinees. After two AZD1222 doses, spike-specific TCR breadth and depth were significantly higher than at day 0 and than in MenACWY recipients. CD4 TCRs associated with the vaccine covered the entire spike protein, and the dominant responses were in regions 160-218 and 743-854. Because no samples from the day 14 peak response were available, repertoires could be characterized only after the peak T cell response. In the small 56-69-year group, the increase in depth fell short of significance, most likely because of low power.

What the time point label conveys for this sample: baseline before first vaccination. Vaccinee samples came from UK trials COV001 and COV002, including a single-blind randomized controlled phase 2/3 trial of AZD1222 (ChAdOx1 nCoV-19) in healthy adults. Trial participant PBMC samples were collected at day 0 and day 28 after the second dose for TCRbeta chain sequencing. The CDR3 regions of human TCRbeta chains were analyzed by immunosequencing. Per the original workflow: Repertoire TCRs were checked for matches against a reference library of SARS-CoV-2-specific TCRs that had been generated using the MIRA antigen-specificity platform. Breadth was defined as the fraction of unique TCRs that were SARS-CoV-2-associated, and depth was defined as the fraction of total T cells that were SARS-CoV-2-associated. Using the MIRA data, every spike-specific TCR was mapped to the spike region that the TCR reacted to and assigned to either a CD4 or a CD8 class. Log10-transformed breadth and depth values were compared by one-way ANOVA with Sidak's multiple comparisons tests. This immuneACCESS table, as held by TCRdb, lists in-frame sequences with V and J called but not all clones. Of the missing ones, under half trace to an unresolved V gene in checked studies; the others have no known cause. The V and J calls and the clone size are those of that table, but D and trimming were determined from the DNA. Within this sample are 160,000 or so clones, with roughly nine tenths of them counted one time only. The ten largest clonotypes hold under 2.5% of the sample.

This TCR was sampled from an adult in good health. Recombination connected TRBV5-1 to TRBJ1-4; 5 matching bases give a weak D call of TRBD1. Sample: peripheral blood, taken on day 0 of AZD1222 vaccination. The CDR3 protein is CASSLDRDGNEKLFF. In nucleotides, the sequence is TGCGCCAGCAGCTTGGACCGGGACGGGAATGAAAAACTGTTTTTT.